This is a list of T cell receptor beta chains from one sample in a study of T cells in Graves' hyperthyroidism and ophthalmopathy. MiXCR, applied by TCRdb to the multiplex PCR reads, yields one record per CDR3 protein. The repertoire holds almost 600,000 distinct CDR3 sequences, under 60% seen once, with roughly 8.2% in the top ten. Sequences were obtained from peripheral blood or thyroid tissue (not recorded which). These receptors came from a woman younger than 35 with Graves' hyperthyroidism. The CDR3 runs from the conserved cysteine through the conserved F or W. The order of the fields is V gene, clone size, J gene, CDR3 length, D gene, CDR3 protein, CDR3 DNA. The D gene is left open where the match is weak. Expanded clones get a size class; other rows say once, few or many, or leave the size out.

TRBV12-3/TRBV12-4	many	TRBJ2-7	12	TRBD2	CASSPRGDEQYF	TGTGCCAGCAGTCCCCGGGGGGACGAGCAGTACTTC
TRBV9	few	TRBJ1-1	13	TRBD1	CASSEQGASEAFF	TGTGCCAGCAGCGAACAGGGGGCCAGTGAAGCTTTCTTT
TRBV2	-	TRBJ1-5	16	-	CASSELNRAANQPQHF	TGTGCCAGCAGTGAATTGAACAGGGCAGCCAATCAGCCCCAGCATTTT
TRBV12-3/TRBV12-4	-	TRBJ1-2	13	-	CASSFGERYGYTF	TGTGCCAGCAGTTTCGGGGAGAGGTATGGCTACACCTTC
TRBV12-3/TRBV12-4	many	TRBJ1-6	14	-	CASSLQGKGSPLHF	TGTGCCAGCAGTTTACAGGGTAAAGGGTCACCCCTCCACTTT
TRBV5-8	many	TRBJ2-5	13	-	CASSLTTDETQYF	TGTGCCAGCAGCTTGACCACGGACGAGACCCAGTACTTC
TRBV12-3/TRBV12-4	few	TRBJ1-5	15	-	CASSRQGPGNQPQHF	TGTGCCAGCAGCCGTCAGGGGCCTGGCAATCAGCCCCAGCATTTT
TRBV7-8	few	TRBJ1-5	15	-	CASSLASGLSQPQHF	TGTGCCAGCAGCTTAGCGAGCGGTTTGAGCCAGCCCCAGCATTTT
TRBV15	-	TRBJ2-7	14	TRBD1	CATSRDDRVGEQYF	TGTGCCACCAGCAGAGATGACAGGGTTGGGGAGCAGTACTTC
TRBV7-3	once	TRBJ1-3	16	-	CASSPDTGGFGNTIYF	TGTGCCAGCAGCCCTGACACCGGGGGCTTTGGAAACACCATATATTTT
TRBV19	many	TRBJ2-6	14	-	CASRDLPGANVLTF	TGTGCCAGCAGGGACCTTCCTGGGGCCAACGTCCTGACTTTC
TRBV29-1	once	TRBJ1-2	14	TRBD1	CSVQSGQGLYGYTF	TGCAGCGTTCAGTCAGGACAGGGCCTCTATGGCTACACCTTC
TRBV10-3	many	TRBJ1-5	14	-	CAISESGVGQPQHF	TGTGCCATCAGTGAGTCCGGGGTGGGTCAGCCCCAGCATTTT
TRBV18	-	TRBJ1-2	14	-	CASSLSSGPYGYTF	TGTGCCAGCTCGCTTTCTTCCGGACCCTATGGCTACACCTTC
TRBV6-1	many	TRBJ1-6	14	-	CASSEGSRASPLHF	TGTGCCAGCAGTGAAGGAAGCAGGGCTTCACCCCTCCACTTT
TRBV7-3	many	TRBJ2-7	15	TRBD1	CASSQQGFSPYEQYF	TGTGCCAGCAGCCAACAGGGGTTTAGCCCCTACGAGCAGTACTTC
TRBV15	few	TRBJ2-1	14	-	CATSIPGLYNEQFF	TGTGCCACCAGCATACCAGGGTTGTACAATGAGCAGTTCTTC